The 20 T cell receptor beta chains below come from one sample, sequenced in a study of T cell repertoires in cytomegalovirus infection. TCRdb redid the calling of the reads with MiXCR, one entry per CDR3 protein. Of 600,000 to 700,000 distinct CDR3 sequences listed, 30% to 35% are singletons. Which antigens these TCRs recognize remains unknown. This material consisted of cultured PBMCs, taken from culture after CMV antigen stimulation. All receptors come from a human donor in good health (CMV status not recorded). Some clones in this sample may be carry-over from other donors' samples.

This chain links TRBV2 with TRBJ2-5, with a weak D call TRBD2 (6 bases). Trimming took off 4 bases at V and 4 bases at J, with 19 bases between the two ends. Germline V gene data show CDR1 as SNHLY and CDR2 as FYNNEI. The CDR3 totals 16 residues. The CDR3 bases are TGTGCCAGCAGTGTGTCCCCCCCCGGTAGCGGAGAGACCCAGTACTTC. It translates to CASSVSPPGSGETQYF.

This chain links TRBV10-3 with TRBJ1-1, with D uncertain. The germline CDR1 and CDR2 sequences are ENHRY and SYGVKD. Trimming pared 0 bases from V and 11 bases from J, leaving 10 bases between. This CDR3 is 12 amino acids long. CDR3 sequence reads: CAISESISGAFF. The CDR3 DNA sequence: TGTGCCATCAGTGAGTCTATAAGTGGGGCTTTCTTT.

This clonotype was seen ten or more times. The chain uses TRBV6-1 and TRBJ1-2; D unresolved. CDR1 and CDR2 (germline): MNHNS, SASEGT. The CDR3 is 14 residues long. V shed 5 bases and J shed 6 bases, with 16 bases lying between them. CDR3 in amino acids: CASSFQGGKDGYTF. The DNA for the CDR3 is TGTGCCAGCAGTTTCCAAGGCGGGAAGGATGGCTACACCTTC.

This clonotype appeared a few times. The CDR3 reads CASSEGPHRETQYF. CDR3 sequence (DNA): TGTGCCAGCAGTGAAGGTCCTCATCGGGAGACCCAGTACTTC. The chain couples TRBV6-1 to TRBJ2-5; D is unclear. Trimming stripped 1 base from V and 5 bases from J, with 11 bases between. The germline CDR1 and CDR2 sequences are MNHNS and SASEGT. The CDR3 extends over 14 amino acids.

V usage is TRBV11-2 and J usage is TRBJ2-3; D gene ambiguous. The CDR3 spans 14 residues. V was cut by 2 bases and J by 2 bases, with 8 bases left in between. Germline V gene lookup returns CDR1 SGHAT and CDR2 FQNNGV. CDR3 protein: CASSLSRYTDTQYF. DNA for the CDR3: TGTGCCAGCAGCTTATCCCGTTACACAGATACGCAGTATTTT.

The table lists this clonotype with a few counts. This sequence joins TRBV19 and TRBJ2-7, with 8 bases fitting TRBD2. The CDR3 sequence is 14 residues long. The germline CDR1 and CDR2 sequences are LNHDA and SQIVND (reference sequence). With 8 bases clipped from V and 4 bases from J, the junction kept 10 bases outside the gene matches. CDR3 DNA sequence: TGTGCCAGTTCACCGGGACTAGTAGGGTACGAGCAGTACTTC. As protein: CASSPGLVGYEQYF.

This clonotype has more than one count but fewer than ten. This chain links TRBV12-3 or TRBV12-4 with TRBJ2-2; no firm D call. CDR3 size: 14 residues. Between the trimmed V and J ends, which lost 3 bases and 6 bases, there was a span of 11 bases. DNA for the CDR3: TGTGCCAGCAGTTTCCAGCCGACCCCCGGGGAGCTGTTTTTT. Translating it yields CASSFQPTPGELFF.

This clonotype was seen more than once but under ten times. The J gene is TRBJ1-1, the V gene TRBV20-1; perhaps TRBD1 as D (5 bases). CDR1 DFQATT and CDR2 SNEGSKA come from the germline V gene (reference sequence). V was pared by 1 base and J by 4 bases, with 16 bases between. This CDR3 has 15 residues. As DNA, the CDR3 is TGCAGTGCTAGAGTTTCTTCCAGGGAAGGCACTGAAGCTTTCTTT. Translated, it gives CSARVSSREGTEAFF.

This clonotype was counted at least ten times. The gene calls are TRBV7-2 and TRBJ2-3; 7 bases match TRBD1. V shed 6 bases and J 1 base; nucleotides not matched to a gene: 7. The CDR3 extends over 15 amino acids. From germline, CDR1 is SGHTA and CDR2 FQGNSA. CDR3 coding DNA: TGTGCCAGCAGACCGACAGGGTCGGGCACAGATACGCAGTATTTT. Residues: CASRPTGSGTDTQYF. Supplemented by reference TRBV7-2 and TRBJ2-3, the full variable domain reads GAGVSQSPSNKVTEKGKDVELRCDPISGHTALYWYRQSLGQGLEFLIYFQGNSAPDKSGLPSDRFSAERTGGSVSTLTIQRTQQEDSAVYLCASRPTGSGTDTQYFGPGTRLTVL.

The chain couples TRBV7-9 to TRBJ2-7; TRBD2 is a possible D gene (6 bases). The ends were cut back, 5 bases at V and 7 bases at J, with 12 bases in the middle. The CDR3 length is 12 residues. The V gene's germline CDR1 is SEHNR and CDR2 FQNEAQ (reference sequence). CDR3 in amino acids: CASSPKGREQYF. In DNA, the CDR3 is TGTGCCAGCAGCCCAAAGGGGAGGGAGCAGTACTTC.

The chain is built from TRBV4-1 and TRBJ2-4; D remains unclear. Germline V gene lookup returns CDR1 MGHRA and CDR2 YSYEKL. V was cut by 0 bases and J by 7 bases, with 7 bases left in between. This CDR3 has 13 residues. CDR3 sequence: CASSQELLNIQYF. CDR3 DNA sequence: TGCGCCAGCAGCCAAGAGCTCCTGAACATTCAGTACTTC.

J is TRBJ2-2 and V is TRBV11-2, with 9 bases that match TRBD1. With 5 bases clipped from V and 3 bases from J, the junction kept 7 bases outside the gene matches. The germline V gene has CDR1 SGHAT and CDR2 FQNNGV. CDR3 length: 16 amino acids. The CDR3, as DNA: TGTGCCAGCAGCAGAGGGACAGGGTGGGACACCGGGGAGCTGTTTTTT. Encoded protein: CASSRGTGWDTGELFF.

CDR3 DNA: TGCGCCAGCAGCCAAGAAAAACTTACGTATGAGCAGTTCTTC. Translating gives CASSQEKLTYEQFF. V is TRBV4-1 and J is TRBJ2-1; D gene ambiguous. Trimming stripped 0 bases from V and 8 bases from J, with 11 bases between. The CDR3 contains 14 residues. Germline V lookup: CDR1 MGHRA, CDR2 YSYEKL.

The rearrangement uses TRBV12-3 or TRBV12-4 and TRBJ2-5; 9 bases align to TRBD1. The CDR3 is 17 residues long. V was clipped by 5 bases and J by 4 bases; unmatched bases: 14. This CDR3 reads CASSLYTGTGFRETQYF. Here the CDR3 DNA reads TGTGCCAGCAGTCTCTACACCGGGACAGGGTTCAGAGAGACCCAGTACTTC.

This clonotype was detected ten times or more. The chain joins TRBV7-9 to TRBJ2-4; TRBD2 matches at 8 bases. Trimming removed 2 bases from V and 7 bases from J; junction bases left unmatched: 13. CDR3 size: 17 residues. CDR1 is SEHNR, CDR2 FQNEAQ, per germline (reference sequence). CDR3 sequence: CASSLLRTGGPTNIQYF. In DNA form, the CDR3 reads TGTGCCAGCAGCTTACTCCGTACGGGGGGGCCTACCAACATTCAGTACTTC.

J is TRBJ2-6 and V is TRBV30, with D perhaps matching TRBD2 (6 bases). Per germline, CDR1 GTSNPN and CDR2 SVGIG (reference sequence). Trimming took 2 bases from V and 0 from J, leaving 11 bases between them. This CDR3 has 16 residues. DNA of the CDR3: TGTGCCTGGAGTAGGGGACTCCTCTCTGGGGCCAACGTCCTGACTTTC. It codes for CAWSRGLLSGANVLTF.

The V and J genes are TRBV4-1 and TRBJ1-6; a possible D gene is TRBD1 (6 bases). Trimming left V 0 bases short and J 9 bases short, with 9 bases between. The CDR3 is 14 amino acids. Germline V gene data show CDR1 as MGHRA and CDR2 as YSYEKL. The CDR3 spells CASSQEGGSSPLHF. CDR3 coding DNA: TGCGCCAGCAGCCAAGAAGGGGGATCTTCACCCCTCCACTTT.

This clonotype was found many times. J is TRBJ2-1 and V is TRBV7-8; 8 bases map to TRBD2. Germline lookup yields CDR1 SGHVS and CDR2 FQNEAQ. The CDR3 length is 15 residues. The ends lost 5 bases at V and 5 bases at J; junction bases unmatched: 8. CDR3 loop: CASSVGTSLNNEQFF. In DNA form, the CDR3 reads TGTGCCAGCAGCGTCGGGACTAGTCTGAACAATGAGCAGTTCTTC.

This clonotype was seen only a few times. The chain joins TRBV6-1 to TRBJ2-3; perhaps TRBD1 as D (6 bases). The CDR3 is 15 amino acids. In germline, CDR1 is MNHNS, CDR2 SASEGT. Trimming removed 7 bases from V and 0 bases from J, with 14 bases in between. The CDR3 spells CASTLTGYSTDTQYF. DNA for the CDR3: TGTGCCAGCACCCTGACAGGATACAGCACAGATACGCAGTATTTT.

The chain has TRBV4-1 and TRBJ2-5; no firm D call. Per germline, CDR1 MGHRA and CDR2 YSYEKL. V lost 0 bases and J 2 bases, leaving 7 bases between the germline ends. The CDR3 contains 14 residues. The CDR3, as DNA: TGCGCCAGCAGCCAAGATCCCGGGCAAGAGACCCAGTACTTC. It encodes CASSQDPGQETQYF.